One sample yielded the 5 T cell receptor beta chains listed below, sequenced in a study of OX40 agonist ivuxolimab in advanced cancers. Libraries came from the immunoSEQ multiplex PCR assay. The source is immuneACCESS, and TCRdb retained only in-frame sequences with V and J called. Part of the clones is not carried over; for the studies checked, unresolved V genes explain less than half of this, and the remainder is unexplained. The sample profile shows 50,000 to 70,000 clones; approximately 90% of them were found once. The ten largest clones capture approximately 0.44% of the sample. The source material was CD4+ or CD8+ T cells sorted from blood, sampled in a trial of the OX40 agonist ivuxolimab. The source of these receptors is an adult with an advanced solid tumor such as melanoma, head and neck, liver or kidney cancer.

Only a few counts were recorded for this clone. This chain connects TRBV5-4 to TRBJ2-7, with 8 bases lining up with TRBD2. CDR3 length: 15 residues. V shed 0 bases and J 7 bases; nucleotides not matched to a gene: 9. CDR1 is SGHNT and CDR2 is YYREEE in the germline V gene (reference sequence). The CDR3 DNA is TGTGCCAGCAGCTTGGGTGGGACTAGTGCTACGGAGCAGTACTTC. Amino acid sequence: CASSLGGTSATEQYF. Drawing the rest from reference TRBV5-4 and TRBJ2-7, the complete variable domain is ETGVTQSPTHLIKTRGQQVTLRCSSQSGHNTVSWYQQALGQGPQFIFQYYREEENGRGNFPPRFSGLQFPNYSSELNVNALELDDSALYLCASSLGGTSATEQYFGPGTRLTVT.

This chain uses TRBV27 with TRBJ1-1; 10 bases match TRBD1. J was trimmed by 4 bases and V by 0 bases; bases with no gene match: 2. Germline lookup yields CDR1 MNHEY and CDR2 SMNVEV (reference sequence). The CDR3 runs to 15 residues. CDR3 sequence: CASSLSWTGGTEAFF. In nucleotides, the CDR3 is TGTGCCAGCAGTTTATCCTGGACAGGGGGCACTGAAGCTTTCTTT.

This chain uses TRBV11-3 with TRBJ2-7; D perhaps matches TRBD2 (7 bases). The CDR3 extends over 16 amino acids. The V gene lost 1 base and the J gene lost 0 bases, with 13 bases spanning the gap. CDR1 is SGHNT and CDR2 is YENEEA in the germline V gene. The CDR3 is CASSLVGGVPSYEQYF. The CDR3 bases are TGTGCCAGCAGCTTAGTAGGGGGGGTTCCCTCCTACGAGCAGTACTTC.

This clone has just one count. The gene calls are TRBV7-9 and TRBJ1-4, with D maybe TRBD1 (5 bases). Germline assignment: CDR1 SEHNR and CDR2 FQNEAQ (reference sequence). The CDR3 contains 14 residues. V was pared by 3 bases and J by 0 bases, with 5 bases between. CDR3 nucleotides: TGTGCCAGCAGCTTGACAGCAACTAATGAAAAACTGTTTTTT. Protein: CASSLTATNEKLFF.

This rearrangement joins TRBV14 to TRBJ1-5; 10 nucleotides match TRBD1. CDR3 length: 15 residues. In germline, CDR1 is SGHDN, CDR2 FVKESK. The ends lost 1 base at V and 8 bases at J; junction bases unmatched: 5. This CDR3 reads CASSQADRGREPQHF. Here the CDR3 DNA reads TGTGCCAGCAGCCAAGCCGACAGGGGGCGCGAGCCCCAGCATTTT. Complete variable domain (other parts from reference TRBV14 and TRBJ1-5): EAGVTQFPSHSVIEKGQTVTLRCDPISGHDNLYWYRRVMGKEIKFLLHFVKESKQDESGMPNNRFLAERTGGTYSTLKVQPAELEDSGVYFCASSQADRGREPQHFGDGTRLSIL.